One sample yielded the 23 T cell receptor beta chains listed below, sequenced in a study of CXCR3-negative and CXCR3-positive naive CD8 T cells. Findings and caveats of the study: Relative to CXCR3-negative naive cells, CXCR3-positive naive cells had more hydrophobic TRB CDR3s.

These receptors have no identified antigens. Libraries were UMI-labeled 5' RACE TRB cDNA. TCRdb re-called the 5' RACE reads and shows each CDR3 protein once, DNA omitted. This sample's table has some 150,000 distinct CDR3 sequences. The specimen sequenced was naive CXCR3+ CD8+ T cells from blood. Subset meaning: CD45RO-CCR7+CD27+CD95- naive CD8+ T cells expressing CXCR3 (TNR3+). These receptors were obtained from a human donor in good health. Some clones in this sample may be carry-over from other donors' samples.

The chain carries TRBV15 and TRBJ2-1; TCRdb's D gene call, TRBD2, goes unchecked for lack of DNA. The CDR3 sequence is 15 residues long. Germline V gene lookup returns CDR1 LNHNV and CDR2 YYDKDF (reference sequence). CDR3 protein: CATSRDFGDLYEQFF.

This chain joins TRBV11-2 and TRBJ2-7; TCRdb reports TRBD1, a call that lacks DNA to check it against. This CDR3 comprises 15 residues. Germline-derived CDR1 and CDR2 are SGHAT and FQNNGV. The CDR3 loop reads CASSPDSGTGYEQYF.

The chain has TRBV2 and TRBJ2-4; lacking DNA, the TRBD1 call made by TCRdb goes unchecked. The CDR3 totals 19 residues. The V gene's germline CDR1 is SNHLY and CDR2 FYNNEI. The CDR3 loop reads CASSGMGTGTLVAKNIQYF.

The chain recombines TRBV6-1 with TRBJ1-2. The germline V gene encodes CDR1 MNHNS and CDR2 SASEGT. There are 15 residues in the CDR3. The CDR3 spells CASSESVTGPYGYTF.

The genes are TRBV4-1 and TRBJ2-7. Germline loops: CDR1 MGHRA, CDR2 YSYEKL. The length of the CDR3 is 15 residues. The CDR3 here is CASSQGGVHVYEQYF.

The chain carries TRBV29-1 and TRBJ2-3. Germline values: CDR1 SQVTM, CDR2 ANQGSEA. CDR3 length: 15 residues. The CDR3 loop reads CSVERQTIFTDTQYF.

The chain combines TRBV20-1 with TRBJ1-6. CDR3 length: 13 residues. CDR1 and CDR2 from the germline V gene are DFQATT and SNEGSKA (reference sequence). CDR3 protein: CSADGEGISPLHF.

This chain links TRBV11-2 with TRBJ2-1; checking the TCRdb D call of TRBD1 is not possible without DNA. Per the germline V gene, CDR1 is SGHAT and CDR2 is FQNNGV. The CDR3 is 14 residues long. This CDR3 is CASSLYGQYNEQFF.

This chain joins TRBV6-2 or TRBV6-3 and TRBJ2-7; checking the TCRdb D call of TRBD2 is not possible without DNA. Per germline, CDR1 MNHEY and CDR2 SVGEGT. The CDR3 has 13 amino acids. The CDR3: CASSYESLAVQYF.

The chain has TRBV29-1 and TRBJ2-3; the TRBD2 assignment by TCRdb is unverifiable without DNA. CDR3 size: 15 residues. In germline, CDR1 is SQVTM, CDR2 ANQGSEA. This CDR3 reads CSGQRGLSSTDTQYF.

V gene TRBV29-1 combines with J gene TRBJ2-7; TCRdb lists TRBD2, though no DNA is available to test this call. This CDR3 is 12 amino acids long. Per the germline V gene, CDR1 is SQVTM and CDR2 is ANQGSEA. This chain's CDR3 is CSVLDPSYEQYF.

The chain's CDR3 is CASRTAAYNEQFF. V usage is TRBV28 and J usage is TRBJ2-1. This CDR3 region has 13 residues. CDR1 is MDHEN and CDR2 is SYDVKM in the germline V gene.

V and J are TRBV5-5 and TRBJ2-7. CDR1 is SGHKS, CDR2 YYEKEE, per germline (reference sequence). The CDR3 extends over 13 amino acids. The CDR3 loop reads CASSFRPFYEQYF.

This chain connects TRBV5-1 to TRBJ1-2. Germline assignment: CDR1 SGHRS and CDR2 YFSETQ. The CDR3 contains 17 residues. CDR3 amino acids: CASSSSPYISGGYGYTF.

This chain connects TRBV7-8 to TRBJ1-2; TCRdb's D gene call, TRBD1, goes unchecked for lack of DNA. The CDR3 covers 13 residues. Germline V CDR1 and CDR2: SGHVS, FQNEAQ. The CDR3 here is CASSLGGEDGYTF.

The chain joins TRBV20-1 to TRBJ2-1; TCRdb lists TRBD2, though no DNA is available to test this call. There are 14 residues in the CDR3. Germline V gives CDR1 DFQATT, CDR2 SNEGSKA (reference sequence). The CDR3 region is CSAITSGRSDEQFF.

The chain recombines TRBV11-2 with TRBJ2-2; TCRdb's D call of TRBD2 is untestable without DNA. The CDR3 runs 16 residues. Germline V gives CDR1 SGHAT, CDR2 FQNNGV. The CDR3 reads CASSLWNAGGTGELFF.

The V call is TRBV28, the J call TRBJ2-1; TCRdb names TRBD1, which stays unverified in the absence of DNA. The CDR3 contains 17 residues. Germline lookup yields CDR1 MDHEN and CDR2 SYDVKM. This CDR3 is CASSYTPGQGTYNELFF. The full variable domain, rest sourced from reference TRBV28 and TRBJ2-1, is DVKVTQSSRYLVKRTGEKVFLECVQDMDHENMFWYRQDPGLGLRLIYFSYDVKMKEKGDIPEGYSVSREKKERFSLILESASTNQTSMYLCASSYTPGQGTYNELFFGPGTRLTVL.

The gene calls are TRBV12-3 or TRBV12-4 and TRBJ2-1; the TCRdb call, TRBD2, lacks DNA for checking. The CDR3 has 15 residues. The CDR3 spells CASSFPGLAGGEQFF.

The rearrangement links TRBV5-6 to TRBJ2-5. This CDR3 contains 14 residues. Germline loops: CDR1 SGHDT, CDR2 YYEEEE. The CDR3 protein is CASSSGQVQETQYF.

The CDR3 sequence is CASSVWISDYGYTF. The chain couples TRBV9 to TRBJ1-2. The CDR3 contains 14 residues. Germline lookup yields CDR1 SGDLS and CDR2 YYNGEE.

The V call is TRBV9, the J call TRBJ2-1. Germline V lookup: CDR1 SGDLS, CDR2 YYNGEE. This CDR3 has 12 residues. This chain's CDR3 is CASSVASDEQFF.

V gene TRBV11-2 combines with J gene TRBJ2-1. Per germline, CDR1 SGHAT and CDR2 FQNNGV. The CDR3 runs 14 residues. This chain's CDR3 is CASSFTPGYFEQFF.